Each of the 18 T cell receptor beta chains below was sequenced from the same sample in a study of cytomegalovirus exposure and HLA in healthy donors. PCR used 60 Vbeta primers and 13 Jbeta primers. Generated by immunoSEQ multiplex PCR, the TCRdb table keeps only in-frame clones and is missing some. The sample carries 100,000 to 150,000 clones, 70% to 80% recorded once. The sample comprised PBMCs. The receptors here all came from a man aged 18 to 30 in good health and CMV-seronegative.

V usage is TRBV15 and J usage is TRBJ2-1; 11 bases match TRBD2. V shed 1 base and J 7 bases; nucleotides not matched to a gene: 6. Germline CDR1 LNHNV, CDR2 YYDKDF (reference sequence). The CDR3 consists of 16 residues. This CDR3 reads CATSRGTSGSLNEQFF. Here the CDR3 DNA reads TGTGCCACCAGCAGAGGCACTAGCGGGAGCCTGAATGAGCAGTTCTTC.

The CDR3 DNA reads as TGTGCCAGCAGCTTAGGACAGCCAACAGATACGCAGTATTTT. This gives the protein CASSLGQPTDTQYF. The chain has TRBV7-2 and TRBJ2-3, with a possible D match to TRBD1 (5 bases). Looked up from germline, CDR1 is SGHTA and CDR2 is FQGNSA. The V end lost 1 base, the J end lost 3 bases, and 8 bases lay between the germline ends. The length of the CDR3 is 14 residues.

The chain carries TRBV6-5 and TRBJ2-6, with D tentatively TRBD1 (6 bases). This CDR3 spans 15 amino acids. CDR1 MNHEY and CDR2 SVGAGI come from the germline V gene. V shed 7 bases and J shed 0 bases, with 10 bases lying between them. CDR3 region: CASKTGLSGANVLTF. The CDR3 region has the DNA TGTGCCAGCAAAACAGGGCTCTCTGGGGCCAACGTCCTGACTTTC.

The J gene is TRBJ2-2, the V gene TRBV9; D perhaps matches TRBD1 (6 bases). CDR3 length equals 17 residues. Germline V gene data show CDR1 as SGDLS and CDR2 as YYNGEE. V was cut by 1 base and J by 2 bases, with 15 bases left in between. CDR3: CASSVIQGGANTGELFF. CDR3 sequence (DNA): TGTGCCAGCAGCGTAATACAGGGTGGGGCTAACACCGGGGAGCTGTTTTTT.

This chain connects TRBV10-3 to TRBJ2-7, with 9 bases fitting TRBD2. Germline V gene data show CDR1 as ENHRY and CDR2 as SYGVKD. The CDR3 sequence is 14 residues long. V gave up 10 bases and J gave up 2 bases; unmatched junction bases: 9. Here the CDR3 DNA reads TGTGCCACCTTAGCGGGGGACTTGACCTACGAGCAGTACTTC. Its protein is CATLAGDLTYEQYF.

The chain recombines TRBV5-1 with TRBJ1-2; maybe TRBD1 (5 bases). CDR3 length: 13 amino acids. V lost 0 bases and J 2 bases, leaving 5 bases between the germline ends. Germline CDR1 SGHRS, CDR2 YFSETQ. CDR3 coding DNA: TGCGCCAGCAGCTTGGAGGGGAACTATGGCTACACCTTC. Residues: CASSLEGNYGYTF.

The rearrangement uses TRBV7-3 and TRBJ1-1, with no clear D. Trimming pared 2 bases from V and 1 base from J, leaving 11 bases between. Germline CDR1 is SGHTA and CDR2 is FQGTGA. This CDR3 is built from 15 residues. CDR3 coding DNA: TGTGCCAGCAGCTTATACGAGCTCTCGAACACTGAAGCTTTCTTT. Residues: CASSLYELSNTEAFF. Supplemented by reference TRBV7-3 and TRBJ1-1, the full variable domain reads GAGVSQTPSNKVTEKGKYVELRCDPISGHTALYWYRQSLGQGPEFLIYFQGTGAADDSGLPNDRFFAVRPEGSVSTLKIQRTERGDSAVYLCASSLYELSNTEAFFGQGTRLTVV.

The CDR3 loop is CASSSGQAEKLFF. CDR3 coding DNA: TGCGCCAGCAGCTCCGGACAGGCGGAAAAACTGTTTTTT. The chain combines TRBV5-1 with TRBJ1-4; 7 nucleotides agree with TRBD1. Germline V gives CDR1 SGHRS, CDR2 YFSETQ. The CDR3 length is 13 residues. The junction had 4 bases not matched to a gene; V was cut back by 3 bases and J by 8 bases.

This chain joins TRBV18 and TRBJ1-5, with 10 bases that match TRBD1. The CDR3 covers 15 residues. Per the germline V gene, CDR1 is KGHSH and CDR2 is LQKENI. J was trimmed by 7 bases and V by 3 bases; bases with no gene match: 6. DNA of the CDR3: TGTGCCAGCTCACCCGGGACAGGGGAGGACCAGCCCCAGCATTTT. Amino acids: CASSPGTGEDQPQHF.

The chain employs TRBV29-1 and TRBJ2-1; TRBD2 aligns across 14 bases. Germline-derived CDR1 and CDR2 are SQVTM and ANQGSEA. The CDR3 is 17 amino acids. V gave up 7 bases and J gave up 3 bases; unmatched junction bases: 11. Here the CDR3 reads CSGWTSGRPRSYNEQFF. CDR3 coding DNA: TGCAGCGGATGGACTAGCGGGAGGCCGCGAAGCTACAATGAGCAGTTCTTC.

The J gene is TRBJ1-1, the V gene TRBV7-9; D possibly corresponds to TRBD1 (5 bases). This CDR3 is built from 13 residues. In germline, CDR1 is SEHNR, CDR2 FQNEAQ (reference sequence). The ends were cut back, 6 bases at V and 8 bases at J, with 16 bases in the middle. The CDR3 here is CASRPSTALEAFF. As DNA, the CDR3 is TGTGCCAGCAGGCCCTCGACAGCGCTCGAAGCTTTCTTT.

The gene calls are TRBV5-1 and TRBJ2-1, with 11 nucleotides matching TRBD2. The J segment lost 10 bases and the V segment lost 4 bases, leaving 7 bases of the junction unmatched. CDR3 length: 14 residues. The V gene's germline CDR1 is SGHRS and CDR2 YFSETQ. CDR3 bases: TGCGCCAGCAGCCAAAGCCTAGCGGGAGGCGAGCAGTTCTTC. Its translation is CASSQSLAGGEQFF.

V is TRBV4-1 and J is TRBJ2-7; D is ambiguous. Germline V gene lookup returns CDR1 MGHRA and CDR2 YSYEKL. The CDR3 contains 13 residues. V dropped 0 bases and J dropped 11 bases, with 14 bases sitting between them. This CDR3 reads CASSQDTHSWEYF. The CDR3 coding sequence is TGCGCCAGCAGCCAAGATACCCACAGTTGGGAGTACTTC.

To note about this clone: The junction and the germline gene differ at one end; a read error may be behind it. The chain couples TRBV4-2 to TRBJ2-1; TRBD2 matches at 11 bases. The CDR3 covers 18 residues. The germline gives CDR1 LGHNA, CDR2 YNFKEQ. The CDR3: CASSQQETSGEPYSEQFF. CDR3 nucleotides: TGTGCCAGCAGCCAACAAGAGACTAGCGGGGAGCCTTACAGTGAGCAGTTCTTC.

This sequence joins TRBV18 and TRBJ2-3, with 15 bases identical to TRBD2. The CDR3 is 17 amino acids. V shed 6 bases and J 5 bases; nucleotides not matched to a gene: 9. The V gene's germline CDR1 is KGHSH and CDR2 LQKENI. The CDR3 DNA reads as TGTGCCAGCTCTCCGAGCGGACTAGCGGGAGGGAAAGATACGCAGTATTTT. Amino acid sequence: CASSPSGLAGGKDTQYF.

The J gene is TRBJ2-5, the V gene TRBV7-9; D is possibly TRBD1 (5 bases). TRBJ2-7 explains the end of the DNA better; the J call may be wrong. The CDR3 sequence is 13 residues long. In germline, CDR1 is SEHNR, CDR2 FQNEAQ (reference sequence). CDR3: CASSFDSPYEQYF. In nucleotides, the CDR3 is TGTGCCAGCAGCTTCGACAGTCCCTACGAGCAGTACTTC.

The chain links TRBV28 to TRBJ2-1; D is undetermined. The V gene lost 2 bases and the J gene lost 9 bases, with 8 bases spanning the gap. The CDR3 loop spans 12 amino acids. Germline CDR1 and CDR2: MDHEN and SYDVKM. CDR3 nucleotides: TGTGCCAGCAGTTTAAGTGGGCCTGAGCAGTTCTTC. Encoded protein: CASSLSGPEQFF.

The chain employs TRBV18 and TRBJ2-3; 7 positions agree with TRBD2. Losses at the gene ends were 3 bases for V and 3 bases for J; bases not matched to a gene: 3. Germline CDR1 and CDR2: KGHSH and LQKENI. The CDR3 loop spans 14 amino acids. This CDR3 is CASSPLRETDTQYF. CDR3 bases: TGTGCCAGCTCACCCCTGCGGGAGACAGATACGCAGTATTTT. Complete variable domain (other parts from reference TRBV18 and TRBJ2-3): NAGVMQNPRHLVRRRGQEARLRCSPMKGHSHVYWYRQLPEEGLKFMVYLQKENIIDESGMPKERFSAEFPKEGPSILRIQQVVRGDSAAYFCASSPLRETDTQYFGPGTRLTVL.